These 26 T cell receptor beta chains were all obtained from the same sample, sequenced in a study of CXCR3-negative and CXCR3-positive naive CD8 T cells (dated by TCRdb to the late 2010s). Instrument on record: NextSeq 550. The Human TCR Profiling Kit (MiLaboratory) was used to prepare UMI-labeled 5' RACE TRB cDNA libraries. TCRdb reprocessed the reads, so every CDR3 protein sequence counts as one entry and DNA is not shown. This sample's table contains tens of thousands of distinct CDR3 sequences. Approximately 0.99% of the sample is held by the ten biggest clonotypes. The material sequenced was naive CXCR3- CD8+ T cells from blood. The sample's cell subset or site, from its label and the paper: CD45RO-CCR7+CD27+CD95- naive CD8+ T cells lacking CXCR3 (TNR3-). The receptors derive from a human donor in good health. Some clones in this sample may be carry-over from other donors' samples.

The CDR3 loop is CASKGTDYQETQYF. This chain links TRBV5-5 with TRBJ2-5; TCRdb's D call, TRBD1, is unchecked because there is no DNA. Germline V gives CDR1 SGHKS, CDR2 YYEKEE (reference sequence). CDR3 size: 14 residues.

The rearrangement links TRBV13 to TRBJ2-1; TCRdb indicates TRBD2, and absent DNA this call remains unverified. The CDR3 runs 16 residues. Germline lookup yields CDR1 PRHDT and CDR2 FYEKMQ (reference sequence). The CDR3: CASSSRLAGPNNEQFF. Using reference TRBV13 and TRBJ2-1 for the parts outside the CDR3, the full variable domain is AAGVIQSPRHLIKEKRETATLKCYPIPRHDTVYWYQQGPGQDPQFLISFYEKMQSDKGSIPDRFSAQQFSDYHSELNMSSLELGDSALYFCASSSRLAGPNNEQFFGPGTRLTVL.

The chain employs TRBV12-3 or TRBV12-4 and TRBJ2-3; the TCRdb call, TRBD2, lacks DNA for checking. The CDR3 extends over 20 amino acids. The CDR3 sequence: CAIDGLAGGRAGPSTDTQYF.

This chain links TRBV19 with TRBJ2-7. CDR3 size: 17 residues. Germline-derived CDR1 and CDR2 are LNHDA and SQIVND (reference sequence). The CDR3 sequence is CARTGWQVRWLLYEQYF.

This chain connects TRBV20-1 to TRBJ2-1; the TCRdb call, TRBD1, lacks DNA for checking. Germline CDR1 reads DFQATT; CDR2 reads SNEGSKA (reference sequence). This CDR3 comprises 15 residues. CDR3: CSVRGQGQEYNEQFF.

The rearrangement links TRBV5-1 to TRBJ1-5; TCRdb selects TRBD1, and the lack of DNA leaves this call unchecked. Germline-derived CDR1 and CDR2 are SGHRS and YFSETQ. The CDR3 totals 16 residues. The CDR3 protein is CASSLEGQGAGQPQHF.

CDR3: CASSPRGGPYEQYF. The chain uses TRBV6-1 and TRBJ2-7; TCRdb gives TRBD1 as the D gene, but with no DNA this cannot be confirmed. CDR3 length: 14 amino acids. The V gene's germline CDR1 is MNHNS and CDR2 SASEGT.

V usage is TRBV29-1 and J usage is TRBJ2-5; no DNA is available, so the TRBD2 call from TCRdb remains unchecked. CDR1 is SQVTM and CDR2 is ANQGSEA in the germline V gene. The CDR3 runs to 11 residues. This CDR3 is CSVRDYNEQYF.

The CDR3 spells CASSELGGGPYEQYF. The chain links TRBV6-1 to TRBJ2-7. This CDR3 has 15 residues. Germline CDR1 reads MNHNS; CDR2 reads SASEGT.

The chain recombines TRBV28 with TRBJ1-1. CDR3 size: 12 residues. The germline V gene encodes CDR1 MDHEN and CDR2 SYDVKM. CDR3 protein: CASSLSVTEAFF. The complete variable domain, with remaining parts taken from reference TRBV28 and TRBJ1-1, reads DVKVTQSSRYLVKRTGEKVFLECVQDMDHENMFWYRQDPGLGLRLIYFSYDVKMKEKGDIPEGYSVSREKKERFSLILESASTNQTSMYLCASSLSVTEAFFGQGTRLTVV.

The chain combines TRBV3-1 with TRBJ2-2. This CDR3 has 12 amino acids. The germline V gene has CDR1 LGHDT and CDR2 YNNKEL (reference sequence). The CDR3 sequence: CASSQGPGELFF.

The V and J genes are TRBV25-1 and TRBJ2-7. This CDR3 contains 14 residues. Germline CDR1 is MGHDK and CDR2 is SYGVNS. CDR3 residues: CASSMSGNSYEQYF.

CDR3 protein: CSVVSRGYEQYF. This chain connects TRBV29-1 to TRBJ2-7; as DNA is missing, the TRBD1 call by TCRdb cannot be tested. Germline CDR1 SQVTM, CDR2 ANQGSEA. The CDR3 is 12 amino acids.

This chain uses TRBV7-2 with TRBJ2-7; the D gene TCRdb calls, TRBD1, cannot be checked with no DNA. CDR3 length: 15 residues. The germline V gene encodes CDR1 SGHTA and CDR2 FQGNSA. CDR3 sequence: CASSFGPGVAYEQYF.

CDR3 region: CASSQGTGDIYGYTF. This rearrangement joins TRBV4-2 to TRBJ1-2; without DNA, the TCRdb call of TRBD1 cannot be checked. The CDR3 has 15 residues. Germline assignment: CDR1 LGHNA and CDR2 YNFKEQ.

The chain uses TRBV14 and TRBJ2-7; the D gene TCRdb calls, TRBD1, cannot be checked with no DNA. Germline V gives CDR1 SGHDN, CDR2 FVKESK. The CDR3 has 15 amino acids. This CDR3 is CASSRRDRGYVEQYF.

J is TRBJ2-1 and V is TRBV6-6; TCRdb's D call of TRBD1 is untestable without DNA. CDR1 and CDR2 (germline): MNHNY, SVGAGI (reference sequence). This CDR3 has 14 amino acids. The CDR3 sequence: CASSYGTMVDEQFF.

The V gene is TRBV9, the J gene TRBJ2-7; TCRdb's D gene call, TRBD2, goes unchecked for lack of DNA. CDR1 and CDR2 (germline): SGDLS, YYNGEE. The CDR3 spans 12 residues. CDR3: CASGDSGSEQYF.

J is TRBJ2-1 and V is TRBV6-4. CDR1 and CDR2 (germline): MRHNA, SNTAGT. The CDR3 contains 13 residues. This chain's CDR3 is CTSSDGPYNEQFF.

The chain is built from TRBV6-2 or TRBV6-3 and TRBJ2-7; no DNA is available, so the TRBD1 call from TCRdb remains unchecked. The CDR3 extends over 13 amino acids. CDR1 and CDR2 (germline): MNHEY, SVGEGT. CDR3 in amino acids: CASGTGRLYEQYF.

V gene TRBV29-1 combines with J gene TRBJ1-2. The CDR3 contains 13 residues. In germline, CDR1 is SQVTM, CDR2 ANQGSEA. The CDR3 here is CSVEDGANYGYTF.

CDR3 sequence: CASSPSGSWTDTQYF. This chain links TRBV14 with TRBJ2-3; TCRdb's D gene call, TRBD2, goes unchecked for lack of DNA. The length of the CDR3 is 15 residues. The germline V gene has CDR1 SGHDN and CDR2 FVKESK.

The chain employs TRBV7-9 and TRBJ1-3. This CDR3 is built from 14 residues. From germline, CDR1 is SEHNR and CDR2 FQNEAQ (reference sequence). CDR3 region: CASSSVGTGNTIYF.

The CDR3 loop is CASSRSDREFAGELFF. This chain connects TRBV7-9 to TRBJ2-2; the TCRdb D gene call, TRBD1, has no DNA to confirm it. CDR1 is SEHNR and CDR2 is FQNEAQ in the germline V gene (reference sequence). The CDR3 has 16 amino acids.

V gene TRBV6-5 combines with J gene TRBJ1-1; the D call of TRBD1 rests on TCRdb alone, since no DNA is present to check it. Per germline, CDR1 MNHEY and CDR2 SVGAGI. The CDR3 consists of 14 residues. The CDR3 spells CASSYSDSSPEAFF.

The chain combines TRBV12-5 with TRBJ1-1; TCRdb selects TRBD1, and the lack of DNA leaves this call unchecked. This CDR3 is 16 amino acids long. CDR1 LGHNT and CDR2 FRNRAP come from the germline V gene. The CDR3 loop is CASGLPFGGADTEAFF.